The 18 T cell receptor beta chains in this list originate from one sample, sequenced in a study of shared clonotypes between healthy human individuals (dated by TCRdb to the early 2020s). To prepare the library, the immunoSEQ multiplex PCR assay was applied. This is the immuneACCESS table as TCRdb keeps it, with only in-frame sequences that have V and J called. A part of the clones is gone; compared with another copy, unresolved V genes explain less than half, and the rest is unexplained. The sample profile shows about 1 million clones; about 75% of them were found once. The top ten hold about 1.5% of the sample. Sequences were obtained from memory CD4+ T cells sorted from blood. What the cell subset or site label conveys for this sample: CD45RA-negative fraction. Source of these receptors: a man in his late teens or twenties in good health.

V and J are TRBV4-1 and TRBJ2-3, with 9 nucleotides matching TRBD1. This CDR3 comprises 15 residues. Looked up from germline, CDR1 is MGHRA and CDR2 is YSYEKL. J lost 1 base, V lost 7 bases, and 6 bases had no gene match. The CDR3 DNA reads as TGCGCCAGCAAACCGGGACAGGGAGGCACAGATACGCAGTATTTT. Its translation: CASKPGQGGTDTQYF.

The chain has TRBV5-1 and TRBJ2-3, with D perhaps TRBD1 (5 bases). V lost 3 bases, J lost 4 bases, and 12 bases lay in between. The germline V gene has CDR1 SGHRS and CDR2 YFSETQ. This CDR3 spans 14 amino acids. This CDR3 reads CASSSQGASDTQYF. The CDR3 bases are TGCGCCAGCAGCTCGCAGGGTGCGTCAGATACGCAGTATTTT.

This chain connects TRBV7-2 to TRBJ2-1; 8 positions agree with TRBD2. The J segment lost 7 bases and the V segment lost 1 base, leaving 15 bases of the junction unmatched. The V gene's germline CDR1 is SGHTA and CDR2 FQGNSA. The CDR3 is 18 amino acids. CDR3 protein: CASSLVASGSLGGNEQFF. CDR3 in DNA: TGTGCCAGCAGCTTAGTTGCTAGCGGGTCGTTAGGGGGGAATGAGCAGTTCTTC.

The chain couples TRBV6-1 to TRBJ1-3; the D gene is possibly TRBD1 (5 bases). Germline V gene sequence: CDR1 MNHNS, CDR2 SASEGT. V lost 7 bases and J 8 bases, leaving 15 bases between the germline ends. The CDR3 covers 13 residues. In nucleotides, the CDR3 is TGTGCCAGCACCGAGGGACTGGGAGACACCATATATTTT. It specifies CASTEGLGDTIYF.

The rearrangement uses TRBV5-6 and TRBJ2-1; D not certain. V lost 2 bases, J lost 7 bases, and 13 bases lay in between. Per the germline V gene, CDR1 is SGHDT and CDR2 is YYEEEE. The CDR3 runs 14 residues. The CDR3 sequence is CASSLRSLRNEQFF. Written as DNA, the CDR3 is TGTGCCAGCAGCTTACGGTCCCTCCGAAATGAGCAGTTCTTC.

The chain combines TRBV13 with TRBJ2-3; unclear D gene. The CDR3 totals 15 residues. The germline V gene has CDR1 PRHDT and CDR2 FYEKMQ (reference sequence). V lost 5 bases to trimming and J lost 0 bases, with 12 bases between them. CDR3 DNA: TGTGCCAGCAGCCCCCTCAAGGGAAGCACAGATACGCAGTATTTT. Protein product: CASSPLKGSTDTQYF. The entire variable domain, with the rest obtained from reference TRBV13 and TRBJ2-3, is as follows: AAGVIQSPRHLIKEKRETATLKCYPIPRHDTVYWYQQGPGQDPQFLISFYEKMQSDKGSIPDRFSAQQFSDYHSELNMSSLELGDSALYFCASSPLKGSTDTQYFGPGTRLTVL.

This clone was seen a handful of times. The rearrangement uses TRBV2 and TRBJ1-1, with TRBD1 as a possible D gene (6 bases). V was shortened by 6 bases and J by 3 bases, with 14 bases between the two germline ends. This CDR3 region has 14 residues. Germline V lookup: CDR1 SNHLY, CDR2 FYNNEI. CDR3 in DNA: TGTGCCAGCAGGGAACAGGGATGGTACACTGAAGCTTTCTTT. Its protein product is CASREQGWYTEAFF. The entire variable domain, with the rest obtained from reference TRBV2 and TRBJ1-1, is as follows: EPEVTQTPSHQVTQMGQEVILRCVPISNHLYFYWYRQILGQKVEFLVSFYNNEISEKSEIFDDQFSVERPDGSNFTLKIRSTKLEDSAMYFCASREQGWYTEAFFGQGTRLTVV.

Worth noting for this clone: A read error may account for a junction end that differs from germline. V is TRBV18 and J is TRBJ1-4; D remains unclear. Germline CDR1 KGHSH, CDR2 LQKENI. CDR3 length: 15 amino acids. CDR3 DNA: TGTGCCAGCTCACCACCTCGGGGAGAGAATGAAGAACTGTTTTTT. This translates into CASSPPRGENEELFF. The full variable domain, in which reference TRBV18 and TRBJ1-4 provide the parts outside the CDR3, is NAGVMQNPRHLVRRRGQEARLRCSPMKGHSHVYWYRQLPEEGLKFMVYLQKENIIDESGMPKERFSAEFPKEGPSILRIQQVVRGDSAAYFCASSPPRGENEELFFGSGTQLSVL.

V gene TRBV2 combines with J gene TRBJ2-1; 10 nucleotides match TRBD2. Germline-derived CDR1 and CDR2 are SNHLY and FYNNEI. The trim removed 5 bases at V and 4 bases at J, leaving 5 bases unmatched. The CDR3 length is 15 residues. CDR3 region: CASSRLAGDYNEQFF. The CDR3 nucleotides are TGTGCCAGCAGTCGGCTAGCGGGGGATTACAATGAGCAGTTCTTC.

This clone has just one count. This same CDR3 is encoded by further DNA sequences in the sample. The CDR3 DNA reads TGTGCCATCAGTGATGGTGGAAATGAAAAACTGTTTTTT. This gives the protein CAISDGGNEKLFF. V and J are TRBV10-3 and TRBJ1-4; no reliable D call. Germline V lookup: CDR1 ENHRY, CDR2 SYGVKD. The CDR3 runs 13 residues. Trimming took off 3 bases at V and 5 bases at J, with 7 bases between the two ends.

The V gene is TRBV9, the J gene TRBJ2-5; unclear D gene. The CDR3 loop spans 12 amino acids. Germline assignment: CDR1 SGDLS and CDR2 YYNGEE. V shed 2 bases and J shed 5 bases, with 7 bases lying between them. The CDR3 loop reads CASSVEAETQYF. As DNA, the CDR3 is TGTGCCAGCAGCGTCGAGGCGGAGACCCAGTACTTC.

This clone was seen a handful of times. The chain recombines TRBV10-3 with TRBJ1-2; 8 bases map to TRBD1. The CDR3 totals 14 residues. Losses at the gene ends were 5 bases for V and 4 bases for J; bases not matched to a gene: 6. Looked up from germline, CDR1 is ENHRY and CDR2 is SYGVKD. CDR3 coding DNA: TGTGCCATCAGTCCGACAGGGGATGGCTATGGCTACACCTTC. This codes for CAISPTGDGYGYTF.

The chain recombines TRBV30 with TRBJ2-1; 7 nucleotides match TRBD2. The junction had 9 bases not matched to a gene; V was cut back by 1 base and J by 6 bases. Per germline, CDR1 GTSNPN and CDR2 SVGIG (reference sequence). The CDR3 is 15 residues long. The CDR3 coding sequence is TGTGCCTGGAGTGGGACTAGGCGGTGGATCAATGAGCAGTTCTTC. This translates into CAWSGTRRWINEQFF.

The rearrangement uses TRBV6-6 and TRBJ2-7, with TRBD1 matching over 7 bases. The CDR3 contains 14 residues. Germline V gives CDR1 MNHNY, CDR2 SVGAGI (reference sequence). V trimming: 6 bases; J trimming: 2 bases; junction bases outside the gene matches: 7. DNA for the CDR3: TGTGCCAGCAGAGAAGGAACAGGGGCCTACGAGCAGTACTTC. This sequence encodes CASREGTGAYEQYF.

The CDR3 loop reads CASSSGQSTDTQYF. The CDR3 region has the DNA TGTGCCAGTAGTTCGGGACAGTCCACAGATACGCAGTATTTT. The chain joins TRBV19 to TRBJ2-3, with 7 bases fitting TRBD1. CDR1 and CDR2 (germline): LNHDA, SQIVND (reference sequence). Trimming cost V 5 bases and J 2 bases; bases outside gene matches: 4. CDR3 length equals 14 residues.

This clone was picked up one time. The rearrangement links TRBV5-1 to TRBJ2-2; D is unresolved. This CDR3 comprises 16 residues. CDR1 and CDR2 from the germline V gene are SGHRS and YFSETQ. V lost 1 base and J lost 0, with 10 bases in between. CDR3 DNA: TGCGCCAGCAGCTTGATGCTTGCGGCGAACACCGGGGAGCTGTTTTTT. Translated: CASSLMLAANTGELFF.

The rearrangement joins TRBV5-6 to TRBJ1-2, with a possible D match to TRBD1 (5 bases). Germline CDR1 is SGHDT and CDR2 is YYEEEE. This CDR3 is built from 15 residues. V was cut by 4 bases and J by 0 bases, with 13 bases left in between. Here the CDR3 reads CASSVGTAANYGYTF. The CDR3 bases are TGTGCCAGCAGCGTCGGGACCGCAGCTAACTATGGCTACACCTTC. The whole variable domain, remainder taken from reference TRBV5-6 and TRBJ1-2, is DAGVTQSPTHLIKTRGQQVTLRCSPKSGHDTVSWYQQALGQGPQFIFQYYEEEERQRGNFPDRFSGHQFPNYSSELNVNALLLGDSALYLCASSVGTAANYGYTFGSGTRLTVV.

This clone was seen a handful of times. The same CDR3 also results from other DNA sequences found in this sample. The chain combines TRBV4-3 with TRBJ2-3; possibly TRBD1 for D (6 bases). CDR3 size: 13 residues. The germline V gene has CDR1 LGHNA and CDR2 YSLEER. Trimming took off 0 bases at V and 6 bases at J, with 7 bases between the two ends. The CDR3 sequence is CASSQDRGDTQYF. CDR3 DNA: TGCGCCAGCAGCCAAGACAGGGGCGATACGCAGTATTTT.